Listed below are T cell receptor beta chains from one sample, sequenced in a study of beta chain features in type 1 diabetes. Data came from immunoSEQ multiplex PCR; TCRdb stores just in-frame clones and leaves some out. The sample holds approximately 250,000 clones; roughly an eighth are singletons and the top ten take 0.025% to 0.03%. The sample comprised naive CD4+ T cells from blood. The receptors were sampled from a woman aged 40 to 55 in good health. Both conserved end residues are part of each CDR3. D genes are given only for firm matches. Size values are once, few and many counts, or a class for expanded clones, and some rows have none.

>TRBJ2-7|once|TRBV4-1|NA
CASRRGENGYEQYF
TGCGCCAGCCGACGGGGTGAGAATGGCTACGAGCAGTACTTC
>TRBJ1-5|few|TRBV5-1|TRBD1
CASSLDGTVKPQHF
TGCGCCAGCAGCTTGGACGGGACAGTCAAGCCCCAGCATTTT
>TRBJ1-1|few|TRBV27|NA
CASSPRWGRTEAFF
TGTGCCAGCAGTCCCCGATGGGGGCGGACTGAAGCTTTCTTT
>TRBJ2-3|NA|TRBV15|TRBD2
CATSRTSGVTDTQYF
TGTGCCACCAGCAGAACTAGCGGGGTAACAGATACGCAGTATTTT
>TRBJ1-2|NA|TRBV7-7|NA
CASSLAQAYGYTF
TGTGCTAGCAGCTTAGCGCAAGCGTATGGCTACACCTTC
>TRBJ2-5|few|TRBV5-4|TRBD2
CASSLSGGARETQYF
TGTGCCAGCAGCTTGAGCGGGGGGGCCCGAGAGACCCAGTACTTC
>TRBJ2-7|NA|TRBV6-6|NA
CASSSRGLAYEQYF
TGTGCCAGCAGTTCCAGGGGATTGGCGTACGAGCAGTACTTC
>TRBJ2-5|NA|TRBV7-2|NA
CASSAQGRGEETQYF
TGTGCCAGCAGCGCACAGGGGCGGGGGGAAGAGACCCAGTACTTC
>TRBJ1-1|NA|TRBV5-6|NA
CASSSWAGAFF
TGTGCCAGCAGCTCCTGGGCGGGGGCTTTCTTT
>TRBJ2-5|few|TRBV10-3|TRBD1
CAKDRARETQYF
TGTGCCAAAGACAGGGCCAGAGAGACCCAGTACTTC
>TRBJ1-5|few|TRBV6-5|NA
CASSYSATVNQPQHF
TGTGCCAGCAGTTACTCGGCGACAGTCAATCAGCCCCAGCATTTT
>TRBJ2-1|few|TRBV5-1|TRBD2
CASSLDLAGGPGEQFF
TGCGCCAGCAGCTTGGACCTAGCGGGGGGGCCGGGTGAGCAGTTCTTC
>TRBJ1-6|NA|TRBV15|NA
CATSRDEVVGGPLHF
TGTGCCACCAGCAGAGATGAGGTGGTGGGGGGACCCCTCCACTTT
>TRBJ2-7|NA|TRBV5-4|TRBD2
CASAGTSGGPSYEQYF
TGTGCCAGCGCCGGGACTAGCGGGGGGCCCTCCTACGAGCAGTACTTC
>TRBJ2-7|NA|TRBV6-6|TRBD1
CASSRDSPYEQYF
TGTGCCAGCAGCCGGGACAGTCCCTACGAGCAGTACTTC
>TRBJ2-7|NA|TRBV12-5|NA
CASGQINHRVEQYF
TGTGCTAGTGGACAAATTAATCACAGGGTCGAGCAGTACTTC
>TRBJ1-2|NA|TRBV5-1|NA
CASSLARKENYGYTF
TGCGCCAGCAGCTTGGCCAGGAAGGAAAACTATGGCTACACCTTC
>TRBJ2-5|NA|TRBV6-6|NA
CASSQHRGQETQYF
TGTGCCAGCAGTCAACATAGGGGCCAAGAGACCCAGTACTTC
>TRBJ2-7|few|TRBV6-5|TRBD1
CASSGQHYEQYF
TGTGCCAGCTCGGGACAGCACTACGAGCAGTACTTC
>TRBJ2-1|NA|TRBV7-2|NA
CASRSGGLPVSAYNEQFF
TGTGCCAGCAGGTCCGGGGGGCTCCCCGTGTCTGCCTACAATGAGCAGTTCTTC
>TRBJ2-7|NA|TRBV2|TRBD1
CASSSGTGNYEQYF
TGTGCCAGCAGTTCCGGGACAGGGAACTACGAGCAGTACTTC
>TRBJ1-2|few|TRBV5-1|TRBD1
CASSLDRGHYGYTF
TGCGCCAGCAGCTTGGACAGGGGGCACTATGGCTACACCTTC
>TRBJ2-6|few|TRBV19|TRBD1
CASSSGQVASGANVLTF
TGTGCCAGTAGTTCGGGACAGGTGGCCTCTGGGGCCAACGTCCTGACTTTC
>TRBJ1-1|few|TRBV7-9|NA
CASNPGRGGAEAFF
TGTGCCAGCAACCCGGGGAGGGGTGGTGCTGAAGCTTTCTTT
>TRBJ2-7|many|TRBV23-1|TRBD1
CASSQSSQGCNPFHEQYF
TGCGCCAGCAGTCAATCTTCACAGGGGTGTAATCCTTTCCACGAGCAGTACTTC
>TRBJ1-1|NA|TRBV19|NA
CASSIPLAGTEAFF
TGTGCCAGTAGTATCCCCCTCGCAGGGACTGAAGCTTTCTTT
>TRBJ1-2|NA|TRBV12-5|NA
CASGSRNYGYTF
TGTGCTAGTGGTTCTCGGAACTATGGCTACACCTTC
>TRBJ1-2|few|TRBV6-4|NA
CASGLGGLTSQAGYTF
TGTGCCAGCGGACTAGGGGGATTAACGTCCCAGGCTGGCTACACCTTC
>TRBJ1-6|NA|TRBV5-4|TRBD1
CASSLAGQGGSPLHF
TGTGCCAGCAGCTTGGCAGGACAGGGTGGATCACCCCTCCACTTT
>TRBJ2-2|NA|TRBV5-6|TRBD2
CASRYSGVAGELFF
TGTGCCAGCAGATACAGCGGGGTCGCCGGGGAGCTGTTTTTT
>TRBJ2-2|NA|TRBV29-1|TRBD1
CSADRATGELFF
TGCAGCGCCGACAGGGCCACCGGGGAGCTGTTTTTT
>TRBJ2-7|few|TRBV5-4|NA
CASSKGEPGEQYF
TGTGCCAGCAGCAAGGGAGAGCCGGGCGAGCAGTACTTC
>TRBJ2-7|NA|TRBV7-9|NA
CASSAIYEQYF
TGTGCCAGCAGTGCTATCTACGAGCAGTACTTC
>TRBJ1-2|NA|TRBV27|NA
CASSSRGREDANYGYTF
TGTGCCAGCAGTTCGCGGGGCAGGGAGGATGCTAACTATGGCTACACCTTC
>TRBJ2-5|NA|TRBV7-7|TRBD2
CASSYRTGGETQYF
TGTGCTAGCAGCTACCGCACCGGGGGGGAGACCCAGTACTTC
>TRBJ2-1|few|TRBV19|NA
CASSNGGGDNEQFF
TGTGCCAGTAGTAACGGGGGAGGAGACAATGAGCAGTTCTTC
>TRBJ2-1|few|TRBV5-1|TRBD2
CASSLGLAGEQFF
TGCGCCAGCAGCTTGGGACTAGCTGGTGAGCAGTTCTTC
>TRBJ1-5|NA|TRBV11-2|TRBD1
CASSNRDRDQPQHF
TGTGCCAGCAGCAACCGGGACAGGGACCAGCCCCAGCATTTT
>TRBJ2-7|NA|TRBV6-5|TRBD1
CASSTTGESSYEQYF
TGTGCCAGCAGTACCACAGGGGAAAGCTCCTACGAGCAGTACTTC
>TRBJ2-1|few|TRBV5-1|TRBD2
CASSSRTSGGAYDEQFF
TGCGCCAGCAGCTCTAGGACTAGCGGGGGGGCGTATGATGAGCAGTTCTTC
>TRBJ2-1|many|TRBV5-4|TRBD2
CASSPKRGGFNEQFF
TGTGCCAGCAGCCCCAAGCGGGGGGGCTTCAATGAGCAGTTCTTC
>TRBJ2-6|NA|TRBV4-3|NA
CASSYNTVRHSGANVLTF
TGCGCCAGCAGCTACAATACCGTACGCCACTCTGGGGCCAACGTCCTGACTTTC
>TRBJ1-4|NA|TRBV9|TRBD1
CASSTGQYGEKLFF
TGTGCCAGCAGCACGGGACAGTATGGTGAAAAACTGTTTTTT
>TRBJ1-1|NA|TRBV9|NA
CASSRDILNTEAFF
TGTGCCAGCAGTCGAGACATCCTGAACACTGAAGCTTTCTTT
>TRBJ2-5|NA|TRBV7-2|NA
CASSLGLQAETQYF
TGTGCCAGCAGCTTAGGCCTCCAGGCAGAGACCCAGTACTTC
>TRBJ2-3|few|TRBV27|TRBD2
CASSSLAGTDTQYF
TGTGCCAGCAGTTCTCTAGCGGGCACAGATACGCAGTATTTT
>TRBJ1-5|NA|TRBV6-1|NA
CASSPRVGPQHF
TGTGCCAGCTCCCCCAGGGTCGGGCCCCAGCATTTT
>TRBJ1-2|NA|TRBV19|TRBD1
CASSGQGYGYTF
TGTGCCAGTAGCGGACAGGGCTATGGCTACACCTTC
>TRBJ2-6|few|TRBV7-2|NA
CASSLFESSGANVLTF
TGTGCCAGCAGCTTATTTGAGAGCTCTGGGGCCAACGTCCTGACTTTC
>TRBJ2-3|NA|TRBV6-1|TRBD1
CASSEGQGAWDTQYF
TGTGCCAGCAGTGAAGGACAGGGGGCGTGGGATACGCAGTATTTT
>TRBJ1-4|NA|TRBV5-1|TRBD1
CASSPGQENEKLFF
TGCGCCAGCAGCCCTGGACAGGAAAATGAAAAACTGTTTTTT
>TRBJ1-5|NA|TRBV6-1|NA
CASSELGQGRGLRNQPQHF
TGTGCCAGCAGTGAATTGGGTCAGGGGAGGGGTTTACGCAATCAGCCCCAGCATTTT
>TRBJ2-2|NA|TRBV9|TRBD2
CASSPLWGGVGELFF
TGTGCCAGCAGCCCTCTGTGGGGGGGTGTCGGGGAGCTGTTTTTT
>TRBJ2-6|NA|TRBV28|NA
CASSRGSSGANVLTF
TGTGCCAGCAGCAGGGGCTCCTCTGGGGCCAACGTCCTGACTTTC